This T cell receptor (beta chain) was profiled in a study of cytomegalovirus exposure and HLA in healthy donors. Study-wide points: Among the sequence variants, a highly shared cluster was likely an artifact of sequencing. Cytomegalovirus association was listed for around 170 TCR beta chains. It was assumed in the presence/absence analyses that sequencing depth was roughly uniform across donors.

About this clone itself: The target antigen is unknown.

The CDR3 has 14 residues. CDR1 is LNHDA and CDR2 is SQIVND in the germline V gene (reference sequence). V was shortened by 5 bases and J by 0 bases, with 10 bases between the two germline ends. It was with 60 Vbeta and 13 Jbeta primers that the PCR ran. TCRdb's table, derived via immunoSEQ multiplex PCR, lists solely in-frame clones and lacks some. The sample shows approximately 150,000 clones, around 77% of them seen only once. The sample taken for sequencing was PBMCs. This receptor was taken from a woman in her sixties in good health and CMV-seronegative. The rearrangement links TRBV19 to TRBJ1-1; perhaps TRBD1 as D (5 bases). This chain's CDR3 is CASSASGLNTEAFF. Written as DNA, the CDR3 is TGTGCCAGTAGTGCCTCAGGGCTGAACACTGAAGCTTTCTTT.